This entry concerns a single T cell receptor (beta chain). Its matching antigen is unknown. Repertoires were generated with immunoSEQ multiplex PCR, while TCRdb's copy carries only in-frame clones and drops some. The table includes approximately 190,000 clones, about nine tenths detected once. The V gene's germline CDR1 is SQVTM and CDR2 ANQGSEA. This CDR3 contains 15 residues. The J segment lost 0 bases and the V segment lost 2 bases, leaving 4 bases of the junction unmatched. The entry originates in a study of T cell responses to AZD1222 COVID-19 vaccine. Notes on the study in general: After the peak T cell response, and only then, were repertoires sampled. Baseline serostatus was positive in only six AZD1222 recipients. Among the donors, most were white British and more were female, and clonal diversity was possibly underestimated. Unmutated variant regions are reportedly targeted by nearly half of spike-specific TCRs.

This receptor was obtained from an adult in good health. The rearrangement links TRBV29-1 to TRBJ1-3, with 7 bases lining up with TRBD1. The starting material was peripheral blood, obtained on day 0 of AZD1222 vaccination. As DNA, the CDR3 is TGCAGCGTTGAAACAGGGGTAAACTCTGGAAACACCATATATTTT. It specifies CSVETGVNSGNTIYF.